This T cell receptor beta chain came from a study of cytotoxic CD8 clonotypes in ibrutinib-treated CLL. Study as a whole: The patients comprised 10 to 12 relapsed/refractory and some 15 treatment-naive cases, approximately 18 IGHV unmutated.

Regarding this clone: Its target is unknown.

This CDR3 contains 14 residues. V lost 5 bases and J lost 4; bases outside the gene matches: 7. Per germline, CDR1 MNHEY and CDR2 SVGAGI. General study results and limits: There were differences in sampling times between sustained-remission and progressing patients. There were few public clonotypes, and on treatment they contracted or stayed stable. Patients showed higher baseline clonality than age-matched healthy donors, and it tracked circulating CD8+ T-cell counts.

Here immunoSEQ multiplex PCR was the method, and the copy in TCRdb shows in-frame clones only, minus some. The data hold about 140,000 clones, with about 84% observed a single time. The starting material was PBMCs, obtained after 36 months of ibrutinib treatment. The TCR was taken from a human donor with chronic lymphocytic leukemia. The chain couples TRBV6-5 to TRBJ1-1; 7 nucleotides agree with TRBD1. CDR3 sequence: CASSTRDSFTEAFF. CDR3 nucleotide sequence: TGTGCCAGCAGTACGAGGGACAGTTTCACTGAAGCTTTCTTT.